A single sample is the source of the 28 T cell receptor beta chains below, sequenced in a study of blood T cells in healthy people across ages. Through a sample-barcoded 5' primer and a J-beta primer mix, a second PCR was run for about 6 to 11 cycles. TCRdb fed the 5' RACE reads into MiXCR, producing one record per CDR3 protein. This sample carries more than 900,000 distinct CDR3 sequences, 25% to 30% of them seen once, and the ten largest clones take 10% to 13%. These data were likewise used in another study, on T cells of mothers and their children.

The sample was blood. The origin of the receptors is a woman aged 40 to 50 in good health.

The V gene is TRBV7-2, the J gene TRBJ2-5; tentative D call: TRBD1 (7 bases). CDR1 and CDR2 from the germline V gene are SGHTA and FQGNSA. V was clipped by 1 base and J by 3 bases, with 12 bases between them. The CDR3 has 15 amino acids. Here the CDR3 reads CASSLGRGVKETQYF. The CDR3 DNA reads TGTGCCAGCAGCTTAGGCAGGGGGGTCAAAGAGACCCAGTACTTC.

This clonotype showed up many times. This chain connects TRBV3-1 to TRBJ2-4; 8 bases match TRBD1. The germline CDR1 and CDR2 sequences are LGHDT and YNNKEL (reference sequence). The CDR3 consists of 15 residues. V lost 4 bases to trimming and J lost 2 bases; unmatched junction nucleotides: 4. CDR3 residues: CASSPRTGTKNIQYF. The CDR3 DNA reads as TGTGCCAGCAGCCCGAGGACAGGGACCAAAAACATTCAGTACTTC.

This clonotype was counted at least ten times. This chain joins TRBV7-9 and TRBJ2-7; TRBD2 matches 8 bases. Germline values: CDR1 SEHNR, CDR2 FQNEAQ (reference sequence). J was trimmed by 1 base and V by 5 bases; bases with no gene match: 10. This CDR3 comprises 16 residues. The CDR3 DNA reads as TGTGCCAGCAGCCCCCCTCGGGCTAGCGGGTCCTACGAGCAGTACTTC. Protein product: CASSPPRASGSYEQYF.

This chain links TRBV28 with TRBJ2-3; 13 bases line up with TRBD2. Germline V lookup: CDR1 MDHEN, CDR2 SYDVKM. There are 18 residues in the CDR3. Trimming removed 5 bases from V and 1 base from J; junction bases left unmatched: 9. The CDR3 region has the DNA TGTGCCAGCAGTCAAGCCGGGACTAGCGGGACCCGCACAGATACGCAGTATTTT. This gives the protein CASSQAGTSGTRTDTQYF. The full variable domain, with the rest looked up from reference TRBV28 and TRBJ2-3, is DVKVTQSSRYLVKRTGEKVFLECVQDMDHENMFWYRQDPGLGLRLIYFSYDVKMKEKGDIPEGYSVSREKKERFSLILESASTNQTSMYLCASSQAGTSGTRTDTQYFGPGTRLTVL.

As for this clonotype: A junction boundary mismatches the germline segment, possibly from a read error. The chain combines TRBV9 with TRBJ2-2, with D perhaps given as TRBD1 or TRBD2 (5 bases each). Germline CDR1 SGDLS, CDR2 YYNGEE. The CDR3 length is 15 residues. CDR3 region: CASSTDRFGTGERFF. DNA for the CDR3: TGTGCCAGCAGCACCGATCGGTTTGGGACCGGGGAGCGGTTTTTT. The full variable domain, rest sourced from reference TRBV9 and TRBJ2-2, is DSGVTQTPKHLITATGQRVTLRCSPRSGDLSVYWYQQSLDQGLQFLIQYYNGEERAKGNILERFSAQQFPDLHSELNLSSLELGDSALYFCASSTDRFGTGERFFGEGSRLTVL.

This clonotype has at least ten counts. The rearrangement joins TRBV9 to TRBJ2-3; tentative D call: TRBD1 (6 bases). The CDR3 loop spans 15 amino acids. In germline, CDR1 is SGDLS, CDR2 YYNGEE. The V end was cut by 2 bases, the J end by 5 bases, with 15 bases between. This chain's CDR3 is CASSVGAYQRDTQYF. CDR3 DNA: TGTGCCAGCAGCGTGGGGGCCTATCAGAGAGATACGCAGTATTTT.

Comments on this clonotype: This may arise from a read error, as a much more abundant clone is one base away. The rearrangement uses TRBV5-1 and TRBJ2-7, with D possibly matching TRBD1 (5 bases). The germline gives CDR1 SGHRS, CDR2 YFSETQ. The CDR3 spans 15 residues. The ends were cut back, 0 bases at V and 0 bases at J, with 10 bases in the middle. DNA for the CDR3: TGCGCCAGCAGCTTGGGGTGGGGCGACTCCTACGAGCAGTACTTC. It is translated as CASSLGWGDSYEQYF. Full variable domain (rest looked up from reference TRBV5-1 and TRBJ2-7): KAGVTQTPRYLIKTRGQQVTLSCSPISGHRSVSWYQQTPGQGLQFLFEYFSETQRNKGNFPGRFSGRQFSNSRSEMNVSTLELGDSALYLCASSLGWGDSYEQYFGPGTRLTVT.

This clonotype was picked up a small number of times. The rearrangement links TRBV4-1 to TRBJ1-5; 7 bases fit TRBD1. Germline V gene data show CDR1 as MGHRA and CDR2 as YSYEKL. The CDR3 has 15 amino acids. J was trimmed by 4 bases and V by 4 bases; bases with no gene match: 7. CDR3 sequence (DNA): TGCGCCAGCAGCCCAGGGGGGGGCCGGAATCAGCCCCAGCATTTT. Its translation: CASSPGGGRNQPQHF.

The chain links TRBV7-2 to TRBJ2-3; D call uncertain. Trimming left V 5 bases short and J 1 base short, with 19 bases between. The germline gives CDR1 SGHTA, CDR2 FQGNSA. The CDR3 totals 17 residues. The DNA of the CDR3 is TGTGCCAGCAGCCAATCGCTCAAGGGATCTGGCACAGATACGCAGTATTTT. The encoded protein is CASSQSLKGSGTDTQYF. Combining the CDR3 with reference TRBV7-2 and TRBJ2-3 gives the whole variable domain GAGVSQSPSNKVTEKGKDVELRCDPISGHTALYWYRQSLGQGLEFLIYFQGNSAPDKSGLPSDRFSAERTGGSVSTLTIQRTQQEDSAVYLCASSQSLKGSGTDTQYFGPGTRLTVL.

This clonotype has a handful of counts. V gene TRBV3-1 combines with J gene TRBJ2-5, with 8 bases identical to TRBD1. CDR3 length: 15 amino acids. Trimming at V came to 5 bases and at J to 4 bases, leaving 9 bases not matched to a gene. In germline, CDR1 is LGHDT, CDR2 YNNKEL (reference sequence). CDR3 residues: CASSSWTGSGETQYF. The CDR3 nucleotides read TGTGCCAGCAGCTCCTGGACAGGGAGTGGAGAGACCCAGTACTTC.

Worth noting for this clonotype: This could be a read error, since a much larger clone is one nucleotide away. The rearrangement joins TRBV20-1 to TRBJ2-7; D is undetermined. Germline CDR1 DFQATT, CDR2 SNEGSKA (reference sequence). The CDR3 spans 14 residues. Deletions cut 1 base from V and 2 bases from J, with 12 bases between. The CDR3 region has the DNA TGCAGTGCTAGAGGTGGGTCCGCAGCCTACGAGCAGTACTTC. Its translation: CSARGGSAAYEQYF.

This clonotype occurred a few times. V and J are TRBV28 and TRBJ2-3, with 7 nucleotides matching TRBD1. Germline values: CDR1 MDHEN, CDR2 SYDVKM. V lost 6 bases to trimming and J lost 5 bases; unmatched junction nucleotides: 8. CDR3 length: 14 residues. The CDR3 DNA reads as TGTGCCAGCAGCCCCGACAGGGCACGAGATACGCAGTATTTT. It specifies CASSPDRARDTQYF.

This clonotype was found a few times. The chain carries TRBV29-1 and TRBJ2-3; 8 nucleotides match TRBD1. Trimming removed 8 bases from V and 2 bases from J; junction bases left unmatched: 9. CDR3 length: 14 amino acids. Germline V gene sequence: CDR1 SQVTM, CDR2 ANQGSEA. This chain's CDR3 is CSQRTGYSTDTQYF. The CDR3 DNA sequence: TGCAGCCAAAGGACAGGGTATTCCACAGATACGCAGTATTTT.

The chain carries TRBV28 and TRBJ2-7; D possibly corresponds to TRBD1 (7 bases). V lost 6 bases and J lost 5, with 14 bases in between. The CDR3 is made up of 13 amino acids. Per the germline V gene, CDR1 is MDHEN and CDR2 is SYDVKM. The CDR3 loop is CASRRDRSNEQYF. The CDR3 bases are TGTGCCAGCAGGCGGGACAGATCAAACGAGCAGTACTTC. Complete variable domain (other parts from reference TRBV28 and TRBJ2-7): DVKVTQSSRYLVKRTGEKVFLECVQDMDHENMFWYRQDPGLGLRLIYFSYDVKMKEKGDIPEGYSVSREKKERFSLILESASTNQTSMYLCASRRDRSNEQYFGPGTRLTVT.

This clonotype was counted ten times or more. This chain joins TRBV7-3 and TRBJ1-1; D unclear. This CDR3 has 13 amino acids. V lost 5 bases and J 8 bases, leaving 15 bases between the germline ends. Germline V CDR1 and CDR2: SGHTA, FQGTGA. The CDR3 sequence is CASSKDSDGEAFF. The CDR3, as DNA: TGTGCCAGCAGCAAGGACTCGGACGGCGAAGCTTTCTTT.

This clonotype was seen at least ten times. V and J are TRBV9 and TRBJ2-5; D is unresolved. With 0 bases removed from V and 4 bases from J, the gap between germline ends came to 10 bases. Germline V CDR1 and CDR2: SGDLS, YYNGEE. This CDR3 is built from 14 residues. The CDR3 spells CASSVAALRETQYF. In nucleotides, the CDR3 is TGTGCCAGCAGCGTAGCGGCACTTAGAGAGACCCAGTACTTC.

A few counts support this clonotype. The J gene is TRBJ2-3, the V gene TRBV20-1; 9 bases are shared with TRBD2. Looked up from germline, CDR1 is DFQATT and CDR2 is SNEGSKA (reference sequence). With 1 base clipped from V and 3 bases from J, the junction kept 8 bases outside the gene matches. The CDR3 runs to 16 residues. DNA for the CDR3: TGCAGTGCTAGAGTTCGCGGGGGGGCACGGACAGATACGCAGTATTTT. Amino acid sequence: CSARVRGGARTDTQYF.

CDR3 region: CASSLGQQASPLHF. CDR3 in DNA: TGCGCCAGCAGCTTGGGACAGCAGGCTTCACCCCTCCACTTT. The chain uses TRBV5-1 and TRBJ1-6; TRBD1 is a possible D gene (5 bases). The CDR3 has 14 amino acids. The V and J ends lost 0 bases and 9 bases respectively, with 10 bases between them. Germline values: CDR1 SGHRS, CDR2 YFSETQ.

V usage is TRBV27 and J usage is TRBJ2-1; D not certain. Germline CDR1 is MNHEY and CDR2 is SMNVEV (reference sequence). The ends were cut back, 6 bases at V and 7 bases at J, with 13 bases in the middle. The CDR3 has 13 residues. Here the CDR3 DNA reads TGTGCCAGCAGCTTAATTAGTCTTAATGAGCAGTTCTTC. It codes for CASSLISLNEQFF.

About this clonotype itself: The junction does not match germline at one end; this may be a read error. The rearrangement uses TRBV6-6 and TRBJ1-5, with D hard to call. CDR1 and CDR2 (germline): MNHNY, SVGAGI (reference sequence). There are 16 residues in the CDR3. The CDR3 coding sequence is TGTGTCAGCAGTTACAATGCGGCGCAGCCCGGAGCGCCCCAGCATTTT. Residues: CVSSYNAAQPGAPQHF.

There are a few counts of this clonotype. The genes are TRBV5-1 and TRBJ2-2; D gene ambiguous. The CDR3 has 14 amino acids. The V end was cut by 0 bases, the J end by 2 bases, with 5 bases between. Germline CDR1 and CDR2: SGHRS and YFSETQ. Here the CDR3 reads CASSLARNTGELFF. CDR3 sequence (DNA): TGCGCCAGCAGCTTGGCTCGAAACACCGGGGAGCTGTTTTTT.

The CDR3 region has the DNA TGTGCCAGCAGTTTCACTATAGCGGGGGGATTCACAGATACGCAGTATTTT. Translating it yields CASSFTIAGGFTDTQYF. V and J are TRBV12-3 or TRBV12-4 and TRBJ2-3; 10 bases are shared with TRBD2. CDR3 size: 17 residues. Trimming cost V 3 bases and J 2 bases; bases outside gene matches: 8.

This clonotype was counted at least ten times. V is TRBV29-1 and J is TRBJ2-6; 7 bases match TRBD1. Trimming at V came to 2 bases and at J to 0 bases, leaving 10 bases not matched to a gene. CDR1 is SQVTM, CDR2 ANQGSEA, per germline. The CDR3 runs to 18 residues. CDR3 coding DNA: TGCAGCGTTGAAAACAGGGGAGCATTAGGCTCTGGGGCCAACGTCCTGACTTTC. Translation gives CSVENRGALGSGANVLTF.

This clonotype was observed at least ten times. One end of the junction is discordant with germline, which a read error may explain. V gene TRBV7-7 combines with J gene TRBJ2-1; D possibly uses TRBD1 or TRBD2 (6 bases each). The germline gives CDR1 SSHAT, CDR2 FNYEAQ (reference sequence). The CDR3 runs 16 residues. The CDR3 DNA follows: TGTGCTAGCAGCTTAGACAGGACTACCTCCTACAATGAGCAGTTCTTC. Residues: CASSLDRTTSYNEQFF.

This clonotype was detected ten times or more. The J gene is TRBJ1-4, the V gene TRBV6-5; no clear D. CDR1 is MNHEY, CDR2 SVGAGI, per germline. CDR3 length: 17 amino acids. V was trimmed by 6 bases and J by 0 bases, leaving 17 bases between them. CDR3 coding DNA: TGTGCCAGCAGGTCTCGCGGACGGACTGCAACTAATGAAAAACTGTTTTTT. Translation: CASRSRGRTATNEKLFF.

The CDR3 reads CASGGTAKAYEQYF. The CDR3 bases are TGTGCCAGCGGGGGGACAGCGAAGGCCTACGAGCAGTACTTC. J is TRBJ2-7 and V is TRBV28, with a possible D match to TRBD1 (7 bases). Trimming left V 8 bases short and J 2 bases short, with 16 bases between. The CDR3 covers 14 residues. Germline assignment: CDR1 MDHEN and CDR2 SYDVKM.

This chain uses TRBV24-1 with TRBJ2-1, with TRBD1 matching 8 bases. Germline trimming cut 4 bases from V and 6 bases from J; bases unmatched to any gene: 10. From germline, CDR1 is KGHDR and CDR2 SFDVKD. The CDR3 runs to 16 residues. The CDR3 sequence is CATSDQGQGNGNEQFF. In DNA, the CDR3 is TGTGCCACCAGTGACCAAGGACAGGGCAACGGCAATGAGCAGTTCTTC.

This chain connects TRBV11-2 to TRBJ2-7, with TRBD2 identical over 10 bases. The ends lost 4 bases at V and 3 bases at J; junction bases unmatched: 6. The germline gives CDR1 SGHAT, CDR2 FQNNGV. The CDR3 extends over 15 amino acids. The CDR3 DNA follows: TGTGCCAGCAGCTATTTAGCGGGAGGTTTCTACGAGCAGTACTTC. Protein sequence: CASSYLAGGFYEQYF.